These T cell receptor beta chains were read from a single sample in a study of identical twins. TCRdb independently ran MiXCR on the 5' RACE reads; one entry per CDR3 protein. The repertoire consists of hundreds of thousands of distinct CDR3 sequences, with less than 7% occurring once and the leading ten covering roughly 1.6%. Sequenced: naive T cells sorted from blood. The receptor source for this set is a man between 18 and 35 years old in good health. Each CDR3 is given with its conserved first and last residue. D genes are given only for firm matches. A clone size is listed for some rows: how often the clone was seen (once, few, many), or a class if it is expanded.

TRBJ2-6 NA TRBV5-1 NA CASSLAFFGSGANVLTF TGCGCCAGCAGCTTGGCCTTTTTTGGGTCTGGGGCCAACGTCCTGACTTTC
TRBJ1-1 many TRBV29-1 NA CSVEFGGGTEAFF TGCAGCGTTGAATTCGGGGGTGGAACTGAAGCTTTCTTT
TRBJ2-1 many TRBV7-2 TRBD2 CASALSGSSYNEQFF TGTGCCAGCGCCCTCAGCGGGAGCTCCTACAATGAGCAGTTCTTC
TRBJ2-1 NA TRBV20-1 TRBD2 CSASTVTSVFNEQFF TGCAGTGCTTCCACCGTGACTAGCGTTTTCAATGAGCAGTTCTTC
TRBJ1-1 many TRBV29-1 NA CSVVGLDTEAFF TGCAGCGTTGTTGGGTTGGACACTGAAGCTTTCTTT
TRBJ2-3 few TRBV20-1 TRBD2 CSGREGPDTQYF TGCAGTGGGCGGGAGGGCCCAGATACGCAGTATTTT
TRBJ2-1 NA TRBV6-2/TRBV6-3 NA CASSYGRVGEQFF TGTGCCAGCAGTTACGGCCGAGTCGGTGAGCAGTTCTTC
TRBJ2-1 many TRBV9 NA CASSVFPARVHEQFF TGTGCCAGCAGCGTATTCCCCGCTAGGGTCCATGAGCAGTTCTTC
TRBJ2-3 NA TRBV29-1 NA CSAHRRPWDTQYF TGCAGCGCCCACCGTCGGCCCTGGGATACGCAGTATTTT
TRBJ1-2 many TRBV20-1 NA CSANRAPGYTF TGCAGTGCTAACAGGGCCCCCGGCTACACCTTC
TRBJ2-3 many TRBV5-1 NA CASSLDGVTDTQYF TGCGCCAGCAGCTTGGATGGGGTCACAGATACGCAGTATTTT
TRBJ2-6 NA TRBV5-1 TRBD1 CASSTTGGTGVLTF TGCGCCAGCAGCACAACAGGGGGTACCGGGGTCCTGACTTTC
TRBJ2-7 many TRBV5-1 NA CASSLEWGSYEQYF TGCGCCAGCAGCTTGGAGTGGGGTTCCTACGAGCAGTACTTC
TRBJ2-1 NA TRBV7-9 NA CASSSGGQGRSNEQFF TGTGCCAGCAGCTCGGGGGGTCAGGGGCGAAGTAATGAGCAGTTCTTC
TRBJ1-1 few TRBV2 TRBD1 CASSESPPGQGIEAFF TGTGCCAGCAGTGAATCCCCCCCGGGACAGGGGATTGAAGCTTTCTTT
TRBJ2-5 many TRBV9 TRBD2 CASSYTSGPQETQYF TGTGCCAGCAGCTACACTAGCGGTCCCCAAGAGACCCAGTACTTC
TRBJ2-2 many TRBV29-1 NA CSVIHLRGRGAGELFF TGCAGCGTTATCCACTTGCGGGGAAGAGGGGCCGGGGAGCTGTTTTTT
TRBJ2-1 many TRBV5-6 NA CASSFVGDEQFF TGTGCCAGCAGCTTCGTGGGCGATGAGCAGTTCTTC
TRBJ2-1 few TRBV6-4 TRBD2 CASSPRGSREGQIYNEQFF TGTGCCAGCAGCCCCAGGGGCTCGCGGGAGGGCCAAATCTACAATGAGCAGTTCTTC
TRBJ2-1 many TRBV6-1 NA CASSGSETSYNEQFF TGTGCCAGCAGTGGAAGCGAGACCTCCTACAATGAGCAGTTCTTC
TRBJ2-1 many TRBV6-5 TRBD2 CASSYGASGYNEQFF TGTGCCAGCAGTTACGGGGCTAGCGGCTACAATGAGCAGTTCTTC
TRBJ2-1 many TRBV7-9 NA CASSLAGGSPEQFF TGTGCCAGCAGCTTAGCGGGAGGATCCCCGGAGCAGTTCTTC
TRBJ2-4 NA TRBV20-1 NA CSAGLAQSLAKNIQYF TGCAGTGCCGGACTCGCACAGAGTCTAGCCAAAAACATTCAGTACTTC
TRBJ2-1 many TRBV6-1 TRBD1 CASREQGISYNEQFF TGTGCCAGCAGAGAACAGGGGATCTCCTACAATGAGCAGTTCTTC
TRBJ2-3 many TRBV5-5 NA CASSYLTSTDTQYF TGTGCCAGCAGCTACCTGACTAGCACAGATACGCAGTATTTT
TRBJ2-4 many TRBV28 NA CASSLSGIQYF TGTGCCAGCAGTTTATCCGGAATTCAGTACTTC
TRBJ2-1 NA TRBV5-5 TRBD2 CASTALGLAGVHEQFF TGTGCCAGCACCGCCCTCGGACTAGCGGGAGTCCATGAGCAGTTCTTC
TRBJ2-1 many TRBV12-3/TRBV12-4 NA CASSFWESSYNEQFF TGTGCCAGCAGTTTCTGGGAGAGCTCCTACAATGAGCAGTTCTTC
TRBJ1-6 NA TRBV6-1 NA CASSEVRGAPLHF TGTGCCAGCAGTGAGGTCCGGGGAGCACCCCTCCACTTT
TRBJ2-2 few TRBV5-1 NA CASSPGSTDHGELFF TGCGCCAGCAGCCCCGGGAGTACGGATCACGGGGAGCTGTTTTTT
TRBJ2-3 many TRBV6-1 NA CARRSSELGTDTQYF TGTGCCAGACGATCTAGCGAGCTGGGCACAGATACGCAGTATTTT
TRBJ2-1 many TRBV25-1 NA CASSGVGSYNEQFF TGTGCCAGCAGCGGGGTCGGCTCCTACAATGAGCAGTTCTTC
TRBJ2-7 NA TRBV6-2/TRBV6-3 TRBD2 CASSYSASGEQYF TGTGCCAGCAGTTACTCGGCTAGCGGAGAGCAGTACTTC
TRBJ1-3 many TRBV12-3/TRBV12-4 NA CASSAVGNTIYF TGTGCCAGCAGTGCGGTTGGAAACACCATATATTTT
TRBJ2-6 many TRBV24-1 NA CATSASGANVLTF TGTGCCACCAGCGCCTCTGGGGCCAACGTCCTGACTTTC
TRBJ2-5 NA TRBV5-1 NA CASSSDTGETQYF TGCGCCAGCAGCTCGGACACGGGTGAGACCCAGTACTTC
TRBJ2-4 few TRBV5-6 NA CASSQGGLAKNIQYF TGTGCCAGCAGCCAGGGGGGGCTAGCCAAAAACATTCAGTACTTC
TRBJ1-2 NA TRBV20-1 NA CSAREPGRNSGGYTF TGCAGTGCTAGAGAACCGGGACGTAACTCGGGAGGCTACACCTTC
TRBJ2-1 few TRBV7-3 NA CASTPAGSSTYNEQFF TGTGCCAGCACCCCCGCGGGGAGTTCAACCTACAATGAGCAGTTCTTC
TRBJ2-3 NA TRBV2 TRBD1 CASRGQGATDTQYF TGTGCCAGCAGGGGACAGGGGGCTACAGATACGCAGTATTTT
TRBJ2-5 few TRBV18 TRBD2 CASSTRLAGAQETQYF TGTGCCAGCTCAACCAGACTAGCGGGAGCCCAAGAGACCCAGTACTTC
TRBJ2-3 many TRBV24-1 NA CATTSLGTQYF TGTGCCACCACCTCCCTGGGGACGCAGTATTTT
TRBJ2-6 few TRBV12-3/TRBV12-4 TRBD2 CASRLAGGPGANVLTF TGTGCCAGCAGATTAGCGGGAGGGCCTGGGGCCAACGTCCTGACTTTC
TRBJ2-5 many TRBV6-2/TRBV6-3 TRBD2 CASSSFLAGGETQYF TGTGCCAGCAGTTCGTTCCTAGCGGGAGGAGAGACCCAGTACTTC
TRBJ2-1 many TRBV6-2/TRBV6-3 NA CASSYSSLNEQFF TGTGCCAGCAGTTACTCATCACTCAATGAGCAGTTCTTC
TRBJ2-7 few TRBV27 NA CASSHNGLEQYF TGTGCCAGCAGCCATAACGGACTCGAGCAGTACTTC
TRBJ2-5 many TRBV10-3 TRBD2 CAISGGGSQETQYF TGTGCCATCAGTGGGGGAGGGTCCCAAGAGACCCAGTACTTC
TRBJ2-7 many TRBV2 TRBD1 CASSPGQVTDEQYF TGTGCCAGCAGCCCCGGACAGGTAACCGACGAGCAGTACTTC
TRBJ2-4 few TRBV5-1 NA CASSLVGTLAKNIQYF TGCGCCAGCAGCTTGGTGGGGACCTTAGCCAAAAACATTCAGTACTTC
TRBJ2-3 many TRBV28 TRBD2 CASSFQASGLRRGATDTQYF TGTGCCAGCAGTTTCCAGGCTAGCGGGTTAAGGCGGGGGGCCACAGATACGCAGTATTTT
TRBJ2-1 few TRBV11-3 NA CASSLDSGDNEQFF TGTGCCAGCAGCTTAGATTCGGGGGACAATGAGCAGTTCTTC
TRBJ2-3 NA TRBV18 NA CASSPPITYTDTQYF TGTGCCAGCTCACCACCGATAACTTACACAGATACGCAGTATTTT